The 25 T cell receptor beta chains presented below share a single source sample, sequenced in a study of CD8+CD57+ T cells in acquired aplastic anemia. Profiles of TCR beta VDJ and CDR3 were generated from a genomic DNA template. From the reads, TCRdb called clonotypes with MiXCR, one entry per CDR3 protein. The sample lists 130,000 or so distinct CDR3 sequences, approximately 50% occurring once. All patients picked for sequencing had shown, by flow cytometry, an expansion of CD8+CD57+ cells. Sequencing was carried out using sorted CD4+, CD8+, or CD8+CD57+ T cells (not recorded which) from PBMCs. The receptors come from a human donor with aplastic anemia.

The CDR3 sequence is CASSFIGGGDQETQYF. The CDR3 nucleotides are TGTGCCAGCAGCTTTATCGGCGGGGGAGACCAAGAGACCCAGTACTTC. The chain carries TRBV7-7 and TRBJ2-5; 7 nucleotides agree with TRBD2. Unmatched junction bases numbered 7, after V lost 3 bases and J lost 0 bases. CDR1 is SSHAT and CDR2 is FNYEAQ in the germline V gene (reference sequence). The CDR3 runs to 16 residues.

In its sample, this clonotype was seen many times. The chain joins TRBV6-5 to TRBJ2-1; TRBD2 matches at 10 bases. The CDR3 is 15 amino acids. Germline-derived CDR1 and CDR2 are MNHEY and SVGAGI. V dropped 6 bases and J dropped 2; count of bases not matched to a gene: 4. The DNA for the CDR3 is TGTGCCAGCAGGTCCGGGACTAGCGCCTACAATGAGCAGTTCTTC. Protein sequence: CASRSGTSAYNEQFF.

This chain links TRBV20-1 with TRBJ1-5; 9 bases map to TRBD1. The CDR3 has 13 residues. Losses at the gene ends were 6 bases for V and 3 bases for J; bases not matched to a gene: 3. Germline loops: CDR1 DFQATT, CDR2 SNEGSKA (reference sequence). The CDR3 DNA sequence: TGCAGTGCCGGGACAGGGAACAATCAGCCCCAGCATTTT. It translates to CSAGTGNNQPQHF.

This chain joins TRBV5-1 and TRBJ2-7; 9 positions agree with TRBD2. V was clipped by 4 bases and J by 2 bases; unmatched bases: 7. The CDR3 runs to 15 residues. Germline V gives CDR1 SGHRS, CDR2 YFSETQ. The CDR3 nucleotides are TGCGCCAGCAGCCTCCAGCGGGGGGATACCTACGAGCAGTACTTC. Its protein is CASSLQRGDTYEQYF.

The V gene is TRBV11-2, the J gene TRBJ2-6; TRBD1 matches at 7 bases. V shed 5 bases, J shed 2 bases, and the junction held 6 bases outside the gene matches. Germline lookup yields CDR1 SGHAT and CDR2 FQNNGV. The CDR3 consists of 16 residues. The CDR3 region has the DNA TGTGCCAGCAGCGGCCGCACAGGGGCTGGGGCCAACGTCCTGACTTTC. Its protein is CASSGRTGAGANVLTF. The full variable domain, with the rest looked up from reference TRBV11-2 and TRBJ2-6, is EAGVAQSPRYKIIEKRQSVAFWCNPISGHATLYWYQQILGQGPKLLIQFQNNGVVDDSQLPKDRFSAERLKGVDSTLKIQPAKLEDSAVYLCASSGRTGAGANVLTFGAGSRLTVL.

Many counts were recorded for this clonotype. CDR3 loop: CASSADRGHGYTF. In DNA form, the CDR3 reads TGTGCCAGCAGTGCCGACAGGGGACATGGCTACACCTTC. This chain joins TRBV2 and TRBJ1-2, with 8 positions matching TRBD1. The junction had 4 bases not matched to a gene; V was cut back by 4 bases and J by 6 bases. Germline-derived CDR1 and CDR2 are SNHLY and FYNNEI. The CDR3 spans 13 residues. Combining the CDR3 with reference TRBV2 and TRBJ1-2 gives the whole variable domain EPEVTQTPSHQVTQMGQEVILRCVPISNHLYFYWYRQILGQKVEFLVSFYNNEISEKSEIFDDQFSVERPDGSNFTLKIRSTKLEDSAMYFCASSADRGHGYTFGSGTRLTVV.

This chain uses TRBV7-8 with TRBJ2-3; tentatively, D is TRBD1 or TRBD2 (5 bases each). The CDR3 covers 17 residues. The V and J ends lost 3 bases and 2 bases respectively, with 18 bases between them. Per germline, CDR1 SGHVS and CDR2 FQNEAQ. CDR3 nucleotides: TGTGCCAGCAGCTTGCCAACCGGGACGGACAACACAGATACGCAGTATTTT. Its protein product is CASSLPTGTDNTDTQYF.

CDR3 sequence: CATGPFGSGTDTQYF. CDR3 sequence (DNA): TGTGCCACCGGCCCTTTCGGCTCGGGCACAGATACGCAGTATTTT. J is TRBJ2-3 and V is TRBV24-1; D is uncertain. The ends were cut back, 9 bases at V and 1 base at J, with 16 bases in the middle. The germline gives CDR1 KGHDR, CDR2 SFDVKD. This CDR3 comprises 15 residues.

In this sample, this clonotype turned up many times. The chain couples TRBV27 to TRBJ1-1; 9 bases line up with TRBD1. V shed 8 bases, J shed 7 bases, and the junction held 8 bases outside the gene matches. Germline V gene lookup returns CDR1 MNHEY and CDR2 SMNVEV (reference sequence). The length of the CDR3 is 13 residues. CDR3: CASLPGTGFEAFF. The CDR3 coding sequence is TGTGCCAGCCTCCCAGGGACAGGGTTTGAAGCTTTCTTT.

The chain has TRBV19 and TRBJ2-1; D unresolved. V was cut by 3 bases and J by 3 bases, with 3 bases left in between. Germline V gives CDR1 LNHDA, CDR2 SQIVND (reference sequence). CDR3 length equals 12 residues. CDR3 sequence (DNA): TGTGCCAGTAGTATGGGCTACAATGAGCAGTTCTTC. This gives the protein CASSMGYNEQFF.

The chain employs TRBV7-2 and TRBJ2-5; TRBD1 agrees at 9 bases. V lost 4 bases to trimming and J lost 2 bases; unmatched junction nucleotides: 2. Germline V gene lookup returns CDR1 SGHTA and CDR2 FQGNSA. The CDR3 consists of 14 residues. The CDR3 protein is CASSSGTGQETQYF. The CDR3 nucleotides are TGTGCCAGCAGCTCCGGGACAGGGCAAGAGACCCAGTACTTC.

The chain is built from TRBV10-3 and TRBJ1-3; TRBD1 is a possible D gene (6 bases). Germline CDR1 reads ENHRY; CDR2 reads SYGVKD. The CDR3 spans 15 residues. Between the trimmed V and J ends, which lost 4 bases and 2 bases, there was a span of 12 bases. The DNA of the CDR3 is TGTGCCATCAGTGTGGGGGCACTGGCTGGAAACACCATATATTTT. Its translation: CAISVGALAGNTIYF.

V is TRBV6-2 or TRBV6-3 and J is TRBJ2-7, with 7 bases fitting TRBD1. This CDR3 spans 14 amino acids. Germline V CDR1 and CDR2: MNHEY, SVGEGT. V was pared by 11 bases and J by 0 bases, with 10 bases of the junction left unmatched. In DNA form, the CDR3 reads TGTGCCGCTCACAGGGGCCGAAGCTCCTACGAGCAGTACTTC. Amino acids: CAAHRGRSSYEQYF.

V usage is TRBV12-3 or TRBV12-4 and J usage is TRBJ1-2, with D perhaps matching TRBD1 (5 bases). V was shortened by 8 bases and J by 5 bases, with 18 bases between the two germline ends. CDR3 length: 14 residues. The CDR3 region has the DNA TGTGCCAGCCTCCCGTTGGAGGGACGGTATGGCTACACCTTC. Amino acid sequence: CASLPLEGRYGYTF.

This clonotype was observed at least ten times. The chain combines TRBV6-1 with TRBJ2-7, with D hard to call. The CDR3 runs 15 residues. The V end was cut by 0 bases, the J end by 0 bases, with 9 bases between. Per germline, CDR1 MNHNS and CDR2 SASEGT. CDR3 DNA: TGTGCCAGCAGTGAAGCAGGGCCGAGCTCCTACGAGCAGTACTTC. Protein product: CASSEAGPSSYEQYF.

This clonotype occurred once. The genes are TRBV19 and TRBJ2-3; D uncertain. V was shortened by 5 bases and J by 2 bases, with 8 bases between the two germline ends. Germline CDR1 reads LNHDA; CDR2 reads SQIVND (reference sequence). CDR3 length: 13 residues. The CDR3 DNA is TGTGCCAGTAGTCAGGTCTTCACAGATACGCAGTATTTT. Translation: CASSQVFTDTQYF. Full variable domain (missing parts from reference TRBV19 and TRBJ2-3): DGGITQSPKYLFRKEGQNVTLSCEQNLNHDAMYWYRQDPGQGLRLIYYSQIVNDFQKGDIAEGYSVSREKKESFPLTVTSAQKNPTAFYLCASSQVFTDTQYFGPGTRLTVL.

The rearrangement joins TRBV7-9 to TRBJ2-1, with no clear D. CDR3 size: 13 residues. The V gene's germline CDR1 is SEHNR and CDR2 FQNEAQ (reference sequence). Trimming shortened V by 1 base and J by 3 bases, and 4 bases separated the two germline ends. Written as DNA, the CDR3 is TGTGCCAGCAGCTTAGGAATCTACAATGAGCAGTTCTTC. Encoded protein: CASSLGIYNEQFF.

This rearrangement joins TRBV11-2 to TRBJ2-3, with 8 bases identical to TRBD2. CDR3 length: 17 residues. Germline V lookup: CDR1 SGHAT, CDR2 FQNNGV. The ends lost 5 bases at V and 6 bases at J; junction bases unmatched: 16. CDR3 protein: CASSAGRGLERPDTQYF. CDR3 nucleotide sequence: TGTGCCAGCAGCGCCGGGCGGGGACTAGAGAGACCCGATACGCAGTATTTT.

The rearrangement joins TRBV29-1 to TRBJ2-3, with TRBD2 matching 9 bases. The V gene's germline CDR1 is SQVTM and CDR2 ANQGSEA. V dropped 0 bases and J dropped 6; count of bases not matched to a gene: 10. The CDR3 spans 16 residues. CDR3 region: CSVEDWGAGGPDTQYF. The DNA of the CDR3 is TGCAGCGTTGAAGATTGGGGGGCGGGAGGGCCGGATACGCAGTATTTT.

This clonotype has more than one count but fewer than ten. V is TRBV5-1 and J is TRBJ2-7; 8 bases are shared with TRBD1. The CDR3 is made up of 14 amino acids. The V segment lost 0 bases and the J segment 5 bases; nucleotides outside the gene matches: 4. Per the germline V gene, CDR1 is SGHRS and CDR2 is YFSETQ. CDR3 region: CASSLAGRGHEQYF. CDR3 nucleotides: TGCGCCAGCAGCTTGGCGGGCAGGGGGCACGAGCAGTACTTC.

The chain is built from TRBV5-1 and TRBJ1-4, with D tentatively TRBD1 (5 bases). The CDR3 is made up of 14 amino acids. Germline CDR1 SGHRS, CDR2 YFSETQ. V lost 0 bases, J lost 7 bases, and 10 bases lay in between. In DNA, the CDR3 is TGCGCCAGCAGCTTGGACAGTCAGGGTGAAAAACTGTTTTTT. Its protein product is CASSLDSQGEKLFF.

This clonotype was counted a single time. V and J are TRBV7-8 and TRBJ2-7; 7 nucleotides line up with TRBD2. Germline loops: CDR1 SGHVS, CDR2 FQNEAQ. Unmatched junction bases numbered 8, after V lost 3 bases and J lost 6 bases. The CDR3 sequence is 14 residues long. CDR3 sequence reads: CASSLSSGFGEQYF. The CDR3 DNA follows: TGTGCCAGCAGCTTGTCTAGCGGTTTTGGCGAGCAGTACTTC.

This chain uses TRBV20-1 with TRBJ2-3; 15 bases line up with TRBD2. This CDR3 has 16 amino acids. CDR1 and CDR2 (germline): DFQATT, SNEGSKA (reference sequence). The junction had 9 bases not matched to a gene; V was cut back by 5 bases and J by 6 bases. The CDR3 loop reads CSAPKAGTSGRDTQYF. As DNA, the CDR3 is TGCAGTGCTCCTAAAGCCGGGACTAGCGGGAGGGATACGCAGTATTTT.

The gene calls are TRBV7-8 and TRBJ1-2; D is unclear. V was trimmed by 5 bases and J by 4 bases, leaving 8 bases between them. This CDR3 is built from 12 residues. Germline V gives CDR1 SGHVS, CDR2 FQNEAQ. The CDR3 coding sequence is TGTGCCAGCAGCGCGAAAAGCTATGGCTACACCTTC. Its translation: CASSAKSYGYTF.

V and J are TRBV20-1 and TRBJ2-7, with 10 bases aligning to TRBD2. The germline V gene has CDR1 DFQATT and CDR2 SNEGSKA (reference sequence). This CDR3 region has 15 residues. V was clipped by 5 bases and J by 2 bases; unmatched bases: 9. As DNA, the CDR3 is TGCAGTGCTTCTTTCATAGCGGGAGGTGCCTACGAGCAGTACTTC. Translation gives CSASFIAGGAYEQYF.